This TCR beta chain is from a study of CD8 T cells in ankylosing spondylitis. TCRdb re-called the 5' RACE reads with MiXCR, one entry per CDR3 protein. Of around 100,000 distinct CDR3 sequences in the sample, around 24% were seen once. V shed 3 bases, J shed 7 bases, and the junction held 8 bases outside the gene matches. The CDR3 extends over 15 amino acids. Germline CDR1 ENHRY, CDR2 SYGVKD. The sequenced sample was synovial fluid, either unsorted or a sorted T cell fraction (not recorded which). This receptor was taken from a male donor with ankylosing spondylitis. This chain joins TRBV10-3 and TRBJ2-5, with 10 bases matching TRBD1. The CDR3 loop reads CAISDPGGQGGTQYF. The CDR3 DNA follows: TGTGCCATCAGTGACCCCGGAGGACAGGGGGGGACCCAGTACTTC.